The 5 T cell receptor beta chains reported below all come from one sample, sequenced in a study of T cells expressing NK-cell markers. TCRdb re-called the 5' RACE reads and gives one entry per CDR3 protein, without DNA. This table holds some 600,000 distinct CDR3 sequences. Sample: blood T cells: a sorted CD56 or NKG2C T cell subset, CD4+ or CD8+ T cells, or bulk PBMC T cells (not recorded which). The receptors were sampled from a man aged 18-30 years in good health.

The chain couples TRBV20-1 to TRBJ2-5; TCRdb's D call of TRBD1 is untestable without DNA. The CDR3 extends over 15 amino acids. Germline lookup yields CDR1 DFQATT and CDR2 SNEGSKA (reference sequence). The CDR3 here is CSARTGGEESETQYF.

This chain links TRBV10-3 with TRBJ2-7. This CDR3 has 12 residues. Germline values: CDR1 ENHRY, CDR2 SYGVKD. The CDR3 sequence is CAITDDYYEQYF.

The chain uses TRBV7-2 and TRBJ2-7; the TCRdb D gene call, TRBD2, has no DNA to confirm it. Per the germline V gene, CDR1 is SGHTA and CDR2 is FQGNSA. CDR3 length: 15 amino acids. The CDR3 sequence is CASSPLSGPRGEQYF. The variable domain in full, completed from reference TRBV7-2 and TRBJ2-7, reads GAGVSQSPSNKVTEKGKDVELRCDPISGHTALYWYRQSLGQGLEFLIYFQGNSAPDKSGLPSDRFSAERTGGSVSTLTIQRTQQEDSAVYLCASSPLSGPRGEQYFGPGTRLTVT.

The J gene is TRBJ2-1, the V gene TRBV30. The CDR3 contains 12 residues. CDR1 is GTSNPN, CDR2 SVGIG, per germline (reference sequence). CDR3 sequence: CAWSDASNEQFF. Complete variable domain (other parts from reference TRBV30 and TRBJ2-1): SQTIHQWPATLVQPVGSPLSLECTVEGTSNPNLYWYRQAAGRGLQLLFYSVGIGQISSEVPQNLSASRPQDRQFILSSKKLLLSDSGFYLCAWSDASNEQFFGPGTRLTVL.

This chain uses TRBV12-3 or TRBV12-4 with TRBJ2-1; the TCRdb D gene call, TRBD2, has no DNA to confirm it. The CDR3 is made up of 15 amino acids. The CDR3 sequence is CASTILGIRNNEQFF.